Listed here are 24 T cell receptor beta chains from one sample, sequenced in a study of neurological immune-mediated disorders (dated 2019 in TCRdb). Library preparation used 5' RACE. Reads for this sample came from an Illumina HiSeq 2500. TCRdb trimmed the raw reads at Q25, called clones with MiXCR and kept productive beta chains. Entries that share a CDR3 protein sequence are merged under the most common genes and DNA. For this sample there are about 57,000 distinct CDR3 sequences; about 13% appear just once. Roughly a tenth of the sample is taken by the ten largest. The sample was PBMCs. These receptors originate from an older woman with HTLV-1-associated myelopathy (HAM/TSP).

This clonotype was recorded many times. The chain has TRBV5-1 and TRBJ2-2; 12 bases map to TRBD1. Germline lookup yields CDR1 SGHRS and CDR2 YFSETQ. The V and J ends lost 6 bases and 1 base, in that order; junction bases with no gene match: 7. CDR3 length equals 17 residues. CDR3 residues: CASTGTGGARNTGELFF. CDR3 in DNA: TGCGCCAGCACAGGGACAGGGGGCGCGAGGAACACCGGGGAGCTGTTTTTT.

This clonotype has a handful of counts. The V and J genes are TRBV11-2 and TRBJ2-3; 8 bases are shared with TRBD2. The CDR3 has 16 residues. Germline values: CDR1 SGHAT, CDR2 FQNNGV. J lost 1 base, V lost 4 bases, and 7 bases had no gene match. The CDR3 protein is CASSSGGRGRTDTQYF. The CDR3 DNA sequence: TGTGCCAGCAGCTCGGGGGGGAGAGGACGCACAGATACGCAGTATTTT.

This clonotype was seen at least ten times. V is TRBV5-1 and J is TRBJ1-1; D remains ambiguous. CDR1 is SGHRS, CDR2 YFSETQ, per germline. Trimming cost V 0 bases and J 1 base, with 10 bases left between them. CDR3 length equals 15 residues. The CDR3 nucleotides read TGCGCCAGCAGCTTGGTCCCGGGAACGAACACTGAAGCTTTCTTT. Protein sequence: CASSLVPGTNTEAFF.

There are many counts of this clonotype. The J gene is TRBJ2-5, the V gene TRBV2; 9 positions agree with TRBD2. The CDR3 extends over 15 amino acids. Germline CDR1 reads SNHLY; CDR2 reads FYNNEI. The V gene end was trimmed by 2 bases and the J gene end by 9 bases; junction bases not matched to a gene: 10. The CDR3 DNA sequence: TGTGCCAGCAGTGAATTAGGCGGGGGGGACTCGGCCCAGTACTTC. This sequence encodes CASSELGGGDSAQYF.

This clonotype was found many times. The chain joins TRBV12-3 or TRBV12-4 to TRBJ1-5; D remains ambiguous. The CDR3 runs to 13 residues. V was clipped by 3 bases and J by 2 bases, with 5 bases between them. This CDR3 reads CASSFSGNQPQHF. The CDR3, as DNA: TGTGCCAGCAGTTTCTCCGGCAATCAGCCCCAGCATTTT.

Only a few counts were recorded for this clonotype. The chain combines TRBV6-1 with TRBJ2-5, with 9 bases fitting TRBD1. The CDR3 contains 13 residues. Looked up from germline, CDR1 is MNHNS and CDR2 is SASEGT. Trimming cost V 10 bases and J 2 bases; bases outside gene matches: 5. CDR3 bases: TGTGCCACGGGGACAGGGTGGCAAGAGACCCAGTACTTC. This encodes CATGTGWQETQYF.

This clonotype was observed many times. The CDR3 sequence: CASSPPGQINEKLFF. Here the CDR3 DNA reads TGTGCCAGCAGCCCACCGGGACAGATTAATGAAAAACTGTTTTTT. The chain combines TRBV7-8 with TRBJ1-4, with 7 bases that match TRBD1. V lost 5 bases, J lost 4 bases, and 7 bases stayed unmatched. This CDR3 contains 15 residues. Germline V lookup: CDR1 SGHVS, CDR2 FQNEAQ.

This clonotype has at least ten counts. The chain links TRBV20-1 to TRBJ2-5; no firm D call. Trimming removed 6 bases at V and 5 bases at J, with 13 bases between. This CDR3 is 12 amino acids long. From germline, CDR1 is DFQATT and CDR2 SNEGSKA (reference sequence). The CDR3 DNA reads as TGCAGTGCAAGTGGGCCCCCCGAGACCCAGTACTTC. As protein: CSASGPPETQYF.

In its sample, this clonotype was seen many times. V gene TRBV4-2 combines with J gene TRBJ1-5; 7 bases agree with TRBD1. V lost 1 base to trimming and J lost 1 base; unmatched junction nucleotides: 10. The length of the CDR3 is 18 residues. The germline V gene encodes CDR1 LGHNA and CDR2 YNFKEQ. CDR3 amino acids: CASSQVGQALGSNQPQHF. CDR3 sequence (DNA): TGTGCCAGCAGCCAAGTAGGACAGGCCCTTGGCAGCAATCAGCCCCAGCATTTT.

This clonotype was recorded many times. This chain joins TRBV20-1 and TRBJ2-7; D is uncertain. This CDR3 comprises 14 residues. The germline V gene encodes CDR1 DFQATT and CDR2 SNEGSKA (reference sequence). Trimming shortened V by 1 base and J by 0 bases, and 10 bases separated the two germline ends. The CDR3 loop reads CSARVRWASYEQYF. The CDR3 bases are TGCAGTGCTAGAGTTCGCTGGGCCTCCTACGAGCAGTACTTC.

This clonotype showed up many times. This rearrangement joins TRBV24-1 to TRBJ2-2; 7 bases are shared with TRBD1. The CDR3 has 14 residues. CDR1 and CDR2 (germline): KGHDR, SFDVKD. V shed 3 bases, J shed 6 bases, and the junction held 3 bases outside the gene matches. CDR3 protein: CATSDDRVSGELFF. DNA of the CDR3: TGTGCCACCAGTGATGACAGGGTATCCGGGGAGCTGTTTTTT.

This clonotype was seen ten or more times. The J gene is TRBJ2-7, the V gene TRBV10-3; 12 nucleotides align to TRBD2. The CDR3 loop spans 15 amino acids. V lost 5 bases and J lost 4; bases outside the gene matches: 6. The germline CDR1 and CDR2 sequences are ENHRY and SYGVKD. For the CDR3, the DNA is TGTGCCATCAGTACGACTAGCGGGAGCGGGTACGAGCAGTACTTC. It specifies CAISTTSGSGYEQYF.

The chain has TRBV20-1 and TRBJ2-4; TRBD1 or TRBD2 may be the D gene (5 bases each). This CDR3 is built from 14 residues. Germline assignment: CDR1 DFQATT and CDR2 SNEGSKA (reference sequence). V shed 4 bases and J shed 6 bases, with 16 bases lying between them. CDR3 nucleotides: TGCAGTGCTATCGGGGCCCCCGAGGGAAACATTCAGTACTTC. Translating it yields CSAIGAPEGNIQYF.

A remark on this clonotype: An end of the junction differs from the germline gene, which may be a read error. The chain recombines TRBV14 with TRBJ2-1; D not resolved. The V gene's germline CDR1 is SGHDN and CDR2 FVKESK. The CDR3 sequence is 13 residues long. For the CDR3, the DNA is TGTGCCAGCTGCCAAGATAAAGTCAATGAGCAGTTCTTC. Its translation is CASCQDKVNEQFF.

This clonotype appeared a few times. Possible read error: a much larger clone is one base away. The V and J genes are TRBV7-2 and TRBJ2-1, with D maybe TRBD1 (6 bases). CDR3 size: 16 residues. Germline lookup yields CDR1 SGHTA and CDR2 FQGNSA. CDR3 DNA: TGTGCCAGCAGCTTAGATGGGGGCAGCTCCTACCATGAGCAGTTCTTC. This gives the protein CASSLDGGSSYHEQFF.

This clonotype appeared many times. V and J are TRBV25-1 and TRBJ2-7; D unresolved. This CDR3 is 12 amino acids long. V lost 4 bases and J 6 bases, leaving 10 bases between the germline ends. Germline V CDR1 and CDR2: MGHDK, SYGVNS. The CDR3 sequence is CASSGDLIEQYF. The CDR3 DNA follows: TGTGCCAGCAGTGGTGACCTGATCGAGCAGTACTTC.

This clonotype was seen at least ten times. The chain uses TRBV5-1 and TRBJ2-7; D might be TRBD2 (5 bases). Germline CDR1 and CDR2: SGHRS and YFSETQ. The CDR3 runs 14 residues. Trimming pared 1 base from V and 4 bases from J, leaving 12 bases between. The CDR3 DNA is TGCGCCAGCAGCTTGTTGGTCGGGGTTTACGAGCAGTACTTC. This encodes CASSLLVGVYEQYF.

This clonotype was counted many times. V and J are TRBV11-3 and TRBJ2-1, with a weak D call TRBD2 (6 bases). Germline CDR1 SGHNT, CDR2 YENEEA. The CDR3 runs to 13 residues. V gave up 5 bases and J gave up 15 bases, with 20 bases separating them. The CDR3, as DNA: TGTGCCAGCAGCCCGCCCGGGACTCCCCGGATGTTCTTC. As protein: CASSPPGTPRMFF.

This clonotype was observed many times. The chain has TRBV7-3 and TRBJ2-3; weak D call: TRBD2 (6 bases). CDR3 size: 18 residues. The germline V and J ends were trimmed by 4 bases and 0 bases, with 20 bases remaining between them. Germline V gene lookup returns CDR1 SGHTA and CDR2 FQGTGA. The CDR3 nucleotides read TGTGCCAGCAGCTCCAAACGCACCGGGAGAACTAGCACAGATACGCAGTATTTT. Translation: CASSSKRTGRTSTDTQYF.

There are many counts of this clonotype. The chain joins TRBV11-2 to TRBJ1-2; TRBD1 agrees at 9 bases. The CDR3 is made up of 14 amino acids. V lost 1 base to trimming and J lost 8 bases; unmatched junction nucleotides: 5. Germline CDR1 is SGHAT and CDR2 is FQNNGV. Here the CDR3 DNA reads TGTGCCAGCAGCTTAGGGACAGGGGAAGGGGGCTACACCTTC. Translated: CASSLGTGEGGYTF.

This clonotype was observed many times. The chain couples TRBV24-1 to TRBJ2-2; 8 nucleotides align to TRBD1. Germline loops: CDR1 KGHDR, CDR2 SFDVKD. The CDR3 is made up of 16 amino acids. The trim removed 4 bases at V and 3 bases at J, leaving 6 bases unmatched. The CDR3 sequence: CATSERTGTHTGELFF. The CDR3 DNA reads TGTGCCACCAGTGAGCGGACAGGGACTCACACCGGGGAGCTGTTTTTT.

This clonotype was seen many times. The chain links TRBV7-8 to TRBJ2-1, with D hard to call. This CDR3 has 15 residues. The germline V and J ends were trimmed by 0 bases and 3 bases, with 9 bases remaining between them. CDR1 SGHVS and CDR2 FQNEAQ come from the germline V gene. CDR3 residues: CASSLALDIYNEQFF. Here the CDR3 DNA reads TGTGCCAGCAGCTTAGCGTTGGATATCTACAATGAGCAGTTCTTC.

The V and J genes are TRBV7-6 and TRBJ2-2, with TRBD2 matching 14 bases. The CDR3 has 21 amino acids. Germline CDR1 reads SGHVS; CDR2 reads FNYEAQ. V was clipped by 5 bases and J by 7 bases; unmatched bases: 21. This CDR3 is CASSIRDTAITGTSGGGELFF. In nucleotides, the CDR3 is TGTGCCAGCAGCATCCGGGACACGGCGATTACCGGGACTAGCGGGGGCGGGGAGCTGTTTTTT.

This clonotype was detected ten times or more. The DNA for the CDR3 is TGTGCCAGCAGCCCCCTAACCGACTATGGCTACACCTTC. It encodes CASSPLTDYGYTF. The chain combines TRBV13 with TRBJ1-2; D gene uncertain. V lost 5 bases, J lost 3 bases, and 10 bases lay in between. The CDR3 length is 13 residues. The germline V gene encodes CDR1 PRHDT and CDR2 FYEKMQ (reference sequence).